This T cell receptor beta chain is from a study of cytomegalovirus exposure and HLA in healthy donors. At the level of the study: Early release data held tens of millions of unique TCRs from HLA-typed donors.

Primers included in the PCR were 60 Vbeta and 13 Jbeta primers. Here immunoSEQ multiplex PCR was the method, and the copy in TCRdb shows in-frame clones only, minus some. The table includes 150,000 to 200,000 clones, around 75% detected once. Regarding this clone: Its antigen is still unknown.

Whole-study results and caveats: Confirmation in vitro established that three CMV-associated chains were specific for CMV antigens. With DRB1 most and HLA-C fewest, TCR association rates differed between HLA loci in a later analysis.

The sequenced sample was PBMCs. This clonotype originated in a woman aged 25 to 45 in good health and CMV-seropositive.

In DNA form, the CDR3 reads TGTGCCAGCCCCTCTTGCGAGCAGTACTTC. Translated, it gives CASPSCEQYF. V gene TRBV27 combines with J gene TRBJ2-7; D is uncertain. Germline V lookup: CDR1 MNHEY, CDR2 SMNVEV (reference sequence). V lost 8 bases and J lost 6, with 8 bases in between. This CDR3 has 10 amino acids.